These 21 T cell receptor beta chains share one sample of origin, sequenced in a study of monozygotic twins with inflammatory bowel disease. TCRdb re-called the 5' RACE reads; one entry per CDR3 protein, DNA not given. This sample's clone table lists a few hundred thousand distinct CDR3 sequences. The sample taken for sequencing was blood. The receptor set was obtained from a human donor with ulcerative colitis or Crohn's disease, or a healthy co-twin of an affected twin (not recorded which).

This sequence joins TRBV5-1 and TRBJ2-1; TCRdb picks TRBD1, but there is no DNA to check that call. The CDR3 extends over 16 amino acids. Germline V gene data show CDR1 as SGHRS and CDR2 as YFSETQ. The chain's CDR3 is CASGSQGAPLLNEQFF. Variable domain in full (rest from reference TRBV5-1 and TRBJ2-1): KAGVTQTPRYLIKTRGQQVTLSCSPISGHRSVSWYQQTPGQGLQFLFEYFSETQRNKGNFPGRFSGRQFSNSRSEMNVSTLELGDSALYLCASGSQGAPLLNEQFFGPGTRLTVL.

Here the CDR3 reads CARSIGAESYNEQFF. The V and J genes are TRBV5-3 and TRBJ2-1; as DNA is missing, the TRBD1 call by TCRdb cannot be tested. TRBV5-3 carries the ORF label, with uncertain function. The CDR3 covers 15 residues.

The rearrangement links TRBV7-2 to TRBJ2-2; the TCRdb D gene call, TRBD1, has no DNA to confirm it. CDR3 size: 14 residues. CDR1 is SGHTA and CDR2 is FQGNSA in the germline V gene. The CDR3 sequence: CASRETRGAGELFF.

This sequence joins TRBV5-1 and TRBJ2-1. The CDR3 has 15 residues. CDR1 and CDR2 (germline): SGHRS, YFSETQ. CDR3: CASSLASTRNNEQFF.

The chain has TRBV7-9 and TRBJ2-7; there is no DNA to check the TCRdb D call of TRBD1. The CDR3 spans 15 residues. In germline, CDR1 is SEHNR, CDR2 FQNEAQ (reference sequence). The CDR3 sequence: CASSPERQGRNEQYF.

The chain is built from TRBV6-6 and TRBJ1-5. Germline V gene data show CDR1 as MNHNY and CDR2 as SVGAGI (reference sequence). The CDR3 has 13 residues. CDR3 in amino acids: CASRDRRDQPQHF.

V gene TRBV3-1 combines with J gene TRBJ2-3; TCRdb returns TRBD2, unconfirmable since there is no DNA. Germline lookup yields CDR1 LGHDT and CDR2 YNNKEL (reference sequence). This CDR3 has 19 amino acids. CDR3 sequence reads: CASSQRVGRTGGRTDTQYF.

The V and J genes are TRBV9 and TRBJ1-4; checking the TCRdb D call of TRBD1 is not possible without DNA. Germline V gene data show CDR1 as SGDLS and CDR2 as YYNGEE. The CDR3 consists of 16 residues. The CDR3 sequence is CASSDIKTARNEKLFF.

The chain links TRBV20-1 to TRBJ1-3; TCRdb names TRBD1, which stays unverified in the absence of DNA. Germline V gene data show CDR1 as DFQATT and CDR2 as SNEGSKA (reference sequence). This CDR3 comprises 15 residues. CDR3 sequence reads: CSARWTERSGNTIYF.

The rearrangement links TRBV20-1 to TRBJ1-2. Germline-derived CDR1 and CDR2 are DFQATT and SNEGSKA (reference sequence). The CDR3 spans 15 residues. This chain's CDR3 is CSAPRRTTATGGYTF.

The rearrangement links TRBV6-5 to TRBJ2-1; TCRdb reports TRBD1, a call that lacks DNA to check it against. The CDR3 has 15 amino acids. Germline V gives CDR1 MNHEY, CDR2 SVGAGI. The CDR3 spells CASSYRGGVYNEQFF.

V usage is TRBV5-6 and J usage is TRBJ1-1; the TCRdb D gene call, TRBD1, has no DNA to confirm it. The CDR3 length is 15 residues. Germline V gene sequence: CDR1 SGHDT, CDR2 YYEEEE. The CDR3 reads CASSSTGASNTEAFF.

This sequence joins TRBV3-1 and TRBJ1-5. CDR1 is LGHDT, CDR2 YNNKEL, per germline (reference sequence). The CDR3 covers 14 residues. Here the CDR3 reads CASSQGTENQPQHF. The variable domain in full, completed from reference TRBV3-1 and TRBJ1-5, reads DTAVSQTPKYLVTQMGNDKSIKCEQNLGHDTMYWYKQDSKKFLKIMFSYNNKELIINETVPNRFSPKSPDKAHLNLHINSLELGDSAVYFCASSQGTENQPQHFGDGTRLSIL.

This sequence joins TRBV27 and TRBJ2-5; TCRdb returns TRBD1, unconfirmable since there is no DNA. CDR1 MNHEY and CDR2 SMNVEV come from the germline V gene (reference sequence). The CDR3 spans 15 residues. The CDR3 is CASRMDSGVLGTQYF.

The J gene is TRBJ2-1, the V gene TRBV12-5; TCRdb's D gene call, TRBD2, goes unchecked for lack of DNA. Germline values: CDR1 LGHNT, CDR2 FRNRAP. The CDR3 has 18 amino acids. CDR3 residues: CASGFLFGGDQYNNEQFF.

The chain's CDR3 is CASSEGGAPRSGNTIYF. The chain employs TRBV2 and TRBJ1-3; absent DNA, TCRdb's TRBD1 call cannot be checked. In germline, CDR1 is SNHLY, CDR2 FYNNEI. The CDR3 spans 17 residues.

CDR3 residues: CSARDLGAGNTEAFF. The genes are TRBV20-1 and TRBJ1-1; TCRdb gives TRBD1 as the D gene, but with no DNA this cannot be confirmed. The germline V gene has CDR1 DFQATT and CDR2 SNEGSKA (reference sequence). The CDR3 has 15 residues.

The chain links TRBV6-1 to TRBJ1-3; the TCRdb call, TRBD1, lacks DNA for checking. Germline CDR1 reads MNHNS; CDR2 reads SASEGT. This CDR3 comprises 16 residues. Here the CDR3 reads CASSERVFSIGATIYF.

The chain joins TRBV7-8 to TRBJ1-2. Germline V lookup: CDR1 SGHVS, CDR2 FQNEAQ. The CDR3 totals 14 residues. CDR3 loop: CASGMGRSNYGYTF.

The chain employs TRBV10-2 and TRBJ1-2; the D gene TCRdb calls, TRBD1, cannot be checked with no DNA. Germline assignment: CDR1 WSHSY and CDR2 SAAADI. The CDR3 totals 12 residues. The CDR3 protein is CASSGQEKLYTF.

The chain is built from TRBV6-1 and TRBJ1-1; TCRdb proposes TRBD1, but this gene call is untestable without DNA. Germline V gene data show CDR1 as MNHNS and CDR2 as SASEGT. This CDR3 contains 12 residues. CDR3 amino acids: CASSEGQIEAFF.